This entry describes one T cell receptor (beta chain). Its antigen is undetermined. Germline V CDR1 and CDR2: ENHRY, SYGVKD. The trim removed 6 bases at V and 4 bases at J, leaving 12 bases unmatched. The CDR3 runs to 17 residues. This sample stems from a study of cytomegalovirus exposure and HLA in healthy donors. Study observations and caveats: In a later analysis, a missense DCLRE1C variant was linked to TCR beta V- and J-gene trimming. There were three CMV-associated chains whose specificity for CMV antigens was confirmed in vitro.

PCR was performed using 60 Vbeta and 13 Jbeta primers. Sequencing used immunoSEQ multiplex PCR; TCRdb keeps in-frame clones, though not all of them. In all, the sample yields more than 85,000 clones. The TCR comes from a girl aged 10-17 years in good health and CMV-seropositive. This sequence joins TRBV10-3 and TRBJ2-5; 12 positions agree with TRBD2. The sequenced sample was PBMCs. The CDR3 region has the DNA TGTGCCATCAGCCGGAACCGGACTAGCGGGGACGTAGAGACCCAGTACTTC. Translated: CAISRNRTSGDVETQYF.